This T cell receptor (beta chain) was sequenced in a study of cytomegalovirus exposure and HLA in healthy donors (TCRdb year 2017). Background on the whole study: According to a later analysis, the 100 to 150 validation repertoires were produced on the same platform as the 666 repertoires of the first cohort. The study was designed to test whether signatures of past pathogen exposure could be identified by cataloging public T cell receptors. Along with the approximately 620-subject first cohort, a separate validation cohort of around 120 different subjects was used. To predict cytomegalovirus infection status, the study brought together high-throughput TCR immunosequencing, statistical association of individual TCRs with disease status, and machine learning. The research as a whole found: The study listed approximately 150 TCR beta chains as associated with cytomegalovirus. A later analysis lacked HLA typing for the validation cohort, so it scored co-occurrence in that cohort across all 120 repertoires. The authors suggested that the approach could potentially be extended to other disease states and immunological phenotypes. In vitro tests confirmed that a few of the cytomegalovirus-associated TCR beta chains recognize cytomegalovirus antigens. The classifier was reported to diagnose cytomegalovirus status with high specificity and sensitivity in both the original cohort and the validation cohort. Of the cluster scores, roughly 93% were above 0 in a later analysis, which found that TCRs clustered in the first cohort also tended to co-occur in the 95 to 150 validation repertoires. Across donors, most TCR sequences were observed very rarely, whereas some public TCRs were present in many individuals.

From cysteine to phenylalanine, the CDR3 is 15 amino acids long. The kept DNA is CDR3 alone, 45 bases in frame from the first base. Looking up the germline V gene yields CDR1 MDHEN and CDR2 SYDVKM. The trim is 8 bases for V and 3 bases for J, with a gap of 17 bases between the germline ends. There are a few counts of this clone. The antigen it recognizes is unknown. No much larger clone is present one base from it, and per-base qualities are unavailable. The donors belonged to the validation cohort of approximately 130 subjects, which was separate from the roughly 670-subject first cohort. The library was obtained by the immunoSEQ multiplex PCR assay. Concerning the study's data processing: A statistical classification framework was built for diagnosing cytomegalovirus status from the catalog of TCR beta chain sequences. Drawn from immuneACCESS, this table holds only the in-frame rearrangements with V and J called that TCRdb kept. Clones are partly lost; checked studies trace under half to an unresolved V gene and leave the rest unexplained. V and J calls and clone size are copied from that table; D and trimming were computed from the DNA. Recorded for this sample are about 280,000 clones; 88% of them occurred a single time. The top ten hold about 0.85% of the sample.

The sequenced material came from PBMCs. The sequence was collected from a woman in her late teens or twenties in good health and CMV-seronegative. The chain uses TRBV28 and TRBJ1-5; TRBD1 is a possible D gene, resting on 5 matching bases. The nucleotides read TGTGCCAGCTGGCCGGGAGGGGTTCCCAATCAGCCCCAGCATTTT. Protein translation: CASWPGGVPNQPQHF.